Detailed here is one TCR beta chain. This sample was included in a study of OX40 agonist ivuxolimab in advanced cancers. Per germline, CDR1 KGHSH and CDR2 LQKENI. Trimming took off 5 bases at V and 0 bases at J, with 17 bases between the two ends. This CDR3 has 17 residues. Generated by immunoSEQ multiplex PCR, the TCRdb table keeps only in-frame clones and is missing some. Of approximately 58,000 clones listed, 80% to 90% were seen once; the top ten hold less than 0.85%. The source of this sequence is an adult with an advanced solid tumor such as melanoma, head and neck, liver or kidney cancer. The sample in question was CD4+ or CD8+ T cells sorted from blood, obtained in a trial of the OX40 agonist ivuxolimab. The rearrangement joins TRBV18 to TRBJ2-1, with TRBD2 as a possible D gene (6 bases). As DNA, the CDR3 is TGTGCCAGCTCAACTGGGGATGGGGGGAGCTCCTACAATGAGCAGTTCTTC. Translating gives CASSTGDGGSSYNEQFF.